Listed here are 10 T cell receptor beta chains from one sample, sequenced in a study of T cell responses to AZD1222 COVID-19 vaccine. TCRdb's table, derived via immunoSEQ multiplex PCR, lists solely in-frame clones and lacks some. Of 85,000 to 130,000 clones in the sample, about 89% are singletons; the top ten hold under 20%. The sequenced sample was peripheral blood, obtained on day 0 of AZD1222 vaccination. The receptors were sampled from an adult in good health.

V usage is TRBV19 and J usage is TRBJ1-1, with D perhaps matching TRBD1 (5 bases). Germline CDR1 reads LNHDA; CDR2 reads SQIVND (reference sequence). This CDR3 comprises 16 residues. V lost 3 bases and J lost 5, with 19 bases in between. CDR3 DNA: TGTGCCAGTAGTATCCCGTGGGGGGTGGGAAGTACTGAAGCTTTCTTT. Encoded protein: CASSIPWGVGSTEAFF.

The rearrangement joins TRBV5-1 to TRBJ2-3, with unresolved D. CDR3 size: 15 residues. Germline V gene data show CDR1 as SGHRS and CDR2 as YFSETQ. V lost 0 bases and J lost 0, with 8 bases in between. The CDR3 nucleotides are TGCGCCAGCAGCTTGGTAGTGGGGAGCACAGATACGCAGTATTTT. It codes for CASSLVVGSTDTQYF.

The chain carries TRBV3-1 (or the pseudogene TRBV3-2) and TRBJ2-1, with 8 bases that match TRBD2. This CDR3 spans 17 amino acids. The trim removed 2 bases at V and 0 bases at J, leaving 6 bases unmatched. The V gene's germline CDR1 is LGHDT and CDR2 YNNKEL (reference sequence). CDR3 region: CASSQQRGQSSYNEQFF. CDR3 DNA: TGTGCCAGCAGCCAACAGCGGGGGCAGAGCTCCTACAATGAGCAGTTCTTC.

This sequence joins TRBV20-1 and TRBJ1-5; no firm D call. The CDR3 extends over 15 amino acids. V lost 3 bases and J 0 bases, leaving 12 bases between the germline ends. Germline CDR1 reads DFQATT; CDR2 reads SNEGSKA (reference sequence). The CDR3 nucleotides are TGCAGTGCTAGTATCTACCGGGGTAGCAATCAGCCCCAGCATTTT. Encoded protein: CSASIYRGSNQPQHF.

This sequence joins TRBV9 and TRBJ2-3, with D hard to call. This CDR3 is built from 13 residues. The germline gives CDR1 SGDLS, CDR2 YYNGEE. V shed 3 bases and J shed 4 bases, with 9 bases lying between them. The CDR3 DNA is TGTGCCAGCAGCGCAAAAAGAGCAGATACGCAGTATTTT. It encodes CASSAKRADTQYF.

This clone was detected only a few times. This chain joins TRBV7-5 and TRBJ1-5. TRBV7-5 is a documented pseudogene. There are 12 residues in the CDR3. The CDR3 here is CARRAQAPSSIF. The CDR3 DNA follows: TGTGCCAGAAGGGCCCAAGCCCCGTCCAGCATTTTT.

V is TRBV20-1 and J is TRBJ1-5; TRBD1 aligns across 8 bases. Germline V gene sequence: CDR1 DFQATT, CDR2 SNEGSKA (reference sequence). V lost 3 bases to trimming and J lost 2 bases; unmatched junction nucleotides: 6. The CDR3 runs 15 residues. This CDR3 reads CSASGDRFGNQPQHF. The DNA of the CDR3 is TGCAGTGCTAGTGGGGACAGGTTTGGCAATCAGCCCCAGCATTTT.

A single count supports this clone. The CDR3 DNA reads as TGTGCCAGCTCGGAGGCAGTTAGGGCTCCCATTCAGTACTTC. It translates to CASSEAVRAPIQYF. The chain recombines TRBV11-2 with TRBJ2-4, with D possibly being TRBD2 (5 bases). This CDR3 comprises 14 residues. Trimming removed 8 bases at V and 9 bases at J, with 20 bases between. Per the germline V gene, CDR1 is SGHAT and CDR2 is FQNNGV. Full variable domain (remainder filled in from reference TRBV11-2 and TRBJ2-4): EAGVAQSPRYKIIEKRQSVAFWCNPISGHATLYWYQQILGQGPKLLIQFQNNGVVDDSQLPKDRFSAERLKGVDSTLKIQPAKLEDSAVYLCASSEAVRAPIQYFGAGTRLSVL.

This chain joins TRBV4-2 and TRBJ1-2; TRBD1 aligns across 9 bases. This CDR3 contains 14 residues. J gave up 3 bases and V 5 bases, and 4 bases lay outside the gene matches. Germline V gene lookup returns CDR1 LGHNA and CDR2 YNFKEQ. CDR3 in DNA: TGTGCCAGCAGCTTAACAGGGGGCGACTATGGCTACACCTTC. It specifies CASSLTGGDYGYTF.

The chain links TRBV2 to TRBJ2-5; D remains unclear. V dropped 4 bases and J dropped 5 bases, with 14 bases sitting between them. CDR1 and CDR2 from the germline V gene are SNHLY and FYNNEI. CDR3 size: 14 residues. The CDR3 reads CASSGRNSPETQYF. The CDR3 coding sequence is TGTGCCAGCAGTGGCCGCAACTCGCCGGAGACCCAGTACTTC.